What follows describes a single T cell receptor (beta chain). Antigen: not known. The sample comes from a study of chemoradiotherapy in HPV16-positive cancers. General study findings and limits: In HPV16-positive patients, HPV-responsive T-cell expansion tracked better recurrence-free survival.

Profiled with immunoSEQ multiplex PCR; TCRdb holds only in-frame clones, not every one. The sample consists of about 33,000 clones, 86% of them appearing once. This CDR3 is 15 amino acids long. CDR1 is LNHNV, CDR2 YYDKDF, per germline (reference sequence). Trimming left V 1 base short and J 4 bases short, with 13 bases between. V and J are TRBV15 and TRBJ1-2, with D possibly TRBD1 on 5 matching bases. The material was blood, obtained from a patient who underwent chemoradiotherapy. The receptor was isolated from a human donor with HPV-associated anogenital cancer. The CDR3 DNA is TGTGCCACCAGCAGAGTTAGGGCACAGGCCTATGGCTACACCTTC. It encodes CATSRVRAQAYGYTF. Combining the CDR3 with reference TRBV15 and TRBJ1-2 gives the whole variable domain DAMVIQNPRYQVTQFGKPVTLSCSQTLNHNVMYWYQQKSSQAPKLLFHYYDKDFNNEADTPDNFQSRRPNTSFCFLDIRSPGLGDTAMYLCATSRVRAQAYGYTFGSGTRLTVV.